This TCR beta chain came from a study of cytomegalovirus exposure and HLA in healthy donors. The study, taken as a whole, reports: For presence/absence analyses, sequencing depth was assumed to be roughly uniform across donors.

Turning to this clone: Its target is not known.

CDR1 and CDR2 from the germline V gene are GTSNPN and SVGIG (reference sequence). The CDR3 has 18 residues. J gave up 0 bases and V 3 bases, and 7 bases lay outside the gene matches. PCR used 60 Vbeta primers and 13 Jbeta primers. Original processing notes: Later analysis identified tens of millions of unique TCR beta chains, about 10 million shared. TCRdb keeps only in-frame clones here, not all; method: immunoSEQ multiplex PCR. That table supplies the V and J calls and clone size; D and trimming were determined from the DNA. The repertoire holds 75,000 to 100,000 clones, with around 77% as singletons.

This sequence joins TRBV30 and TRBJ2-3; 15 positions agree with TRBD2. Sequencing was performed on PBMCs. The receptor's source is a man aged 35 to 55 in good health and CMV-seronegative. The CDR3 DNA is TGTGCCTGGAGGCCGGGACTAGCGGGAGGAGCTAGCACAGATACGCAGTATTTT. It encodes CAWRPGLAGGASTDTQYF.